Following are 8 T cell receptor beta chains from one sample sequenced in a study of T cell repertoires in cytomegalovirus infection. TCRdb passed the reads through MiXCR, listing each CDR3 protein once. Here the sample spans a few hundred thousand distinct CDR3 sequences, approximately 8.3% being singletons. The sequenced sample consisted of PBMCs. These receptors were collected from a human donor in good health (CMV status not recorded). Some clones in this sample may be carry-over from other donors' samples.

The chain is built from TRBV5-1 and TRBJ2-5; 7 nucleotides line up with TRBD2. The CDR3 totals 15 residues. V shed 2 bases and J 2 bases; nucleotides not matched to a gene: 6. Germline V CDR1 and CDR2: SGHRS, YFSETQ. The CDR3: CASSLSGRGQETQYF. The CDR3 DNA reads TGCGCCAGCAGCTTATCTGGGAGGGGTCAAGAGACCCAGTACTTC.

This clonotype occurred many times. The V and J genes are TRBV7-2 and TRBJ2-7; D is uncertain. CDR3 length equals 14 residues. Germline V lookup: CDR1 SGHTA, CDR2 FQGNSA. Trimming left V 5 bases short and J 5 bases short, with 16 bases between. CDR3 amino acids: CASSRTRHWDEQYF. The CDR3 DNA reads as TGTGCCAGCAGCCGTACGCGGCACTGGGACGAGCAGTACTTC.

This clonotype appeared many times. The V gene is TRBV7-8, the J gene TRBJ2-1; 9 bases are shared with TRBD1. The CDR3 loop spans 15 amino acids. With 1 base clipped from V and 12 bases from J, the junction kept 10 bases outside the gene matches. Germline CDR1 and CDR2: SGHVS and FQNEAQ. CDR3 in DNA: TGTGCCAGCAGCTTAGAGGGGACAGGGATGAGAAGGCAGTTCTTC. This sequence encodes CASSLEGTGMRRQFF.

The chain couples TRBV5-1 to TRBJ1-4, with D possibly being TRBD1 (6 bases). This CDR3 region has 15 residues. Germline V lookup: CDR1 SGHRS, CDR2 YFSETQ. The V end lost 3 bases, the J end lost 8 bases, and 17 bases lay between the germline ends. The chain's CDR3 is CASSSTGNPTEKLFF. CDR3 in DNA: TGCGCCAGCAGCTCTACAGGGAACCCAACCGAAAAACTGTTTTTT.

In its sample, this clonotype was seen many times. The rearrangement joins TRBV4-1 to TRBJ2-7; 7 bases map to TRBD1. This CDR3 comprises 16 residues. V lost 0 bases, J lost 3 bases, and 8 bases stayed unmatched. CDR1 MGHRA and CDR2 YSYEKL come from the germline V gene. CDR3 coding DNA: TGCGCCAGCAGCCAAGAGGCGACAGGGATCCTCTACGAGCAGTACTTC. This sequence encodes CASSQEATGILYEQYF.

This clonotype was seen many times. V usage is TRBV6-2 or TRBV6-3 and J usage is TRBJ1-1, with a possible D match to TRBD1 (5 bases). CDR3 length: 16 amino acids. Looked up from germline, CDR1 is MNHEY and CDR2 is SVGEGT. V dropped 2 bases and J dropped 0 bases, with 13 bases sitting between them. The CDR3 reads CASSYITGGVNTEAFF. CDR3 coding DNA: TGTGCCAGCAGTTACATTACAGGCGGCGTGAACACTGAAGCTTTCTTT.

This clonotype has more than one count but fewer than ten. The V and J genes are TRBV15 and TRBJ2-7, with 9 bases that match TRBD1. The V and J ends lost 1 base and 6 bases, in that order; junction bases with no gene match: 4. The CDR3 contains 14 residues. The germline V gene has CDR1 LNHNV and CDR2 YYDKDF (reference sequence). The chain's CDR3 is CATSRVGTGFEQYF. The CDR3 DNA is TGTGCCACCAGCAGAGTAGGGACAGGGTTCGAGCAGTACTTC.

This chain connects TRBV28 to TRBJ2-1; no firm D call. Germline CDR1 and CDR2: MDHEN and SYDVKM. This CDR3 contains 11 residues. The germline V and J ends were trimmed by 7 bases and 6 bases, with 7 bases remaining between them. The CDR3 nucleotides read TGTGCCAGCAAGGCCCCCAATGAGCAGTTCTTC. As protein: CASKAPNEQFF.